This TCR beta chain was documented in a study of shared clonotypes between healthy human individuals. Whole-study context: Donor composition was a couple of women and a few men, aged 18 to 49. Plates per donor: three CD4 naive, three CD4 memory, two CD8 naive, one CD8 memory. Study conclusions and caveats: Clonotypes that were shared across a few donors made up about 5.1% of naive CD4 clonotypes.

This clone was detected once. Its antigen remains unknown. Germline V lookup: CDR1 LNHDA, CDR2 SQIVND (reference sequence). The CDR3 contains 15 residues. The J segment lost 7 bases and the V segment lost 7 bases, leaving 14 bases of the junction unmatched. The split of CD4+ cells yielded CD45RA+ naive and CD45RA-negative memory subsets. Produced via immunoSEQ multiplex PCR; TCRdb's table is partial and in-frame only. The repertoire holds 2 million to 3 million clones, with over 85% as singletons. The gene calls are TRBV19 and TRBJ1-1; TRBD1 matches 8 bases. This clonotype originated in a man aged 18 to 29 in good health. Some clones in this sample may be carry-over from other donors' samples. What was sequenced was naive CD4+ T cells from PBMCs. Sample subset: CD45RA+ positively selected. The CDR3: CASKGTGLGEGEAFF. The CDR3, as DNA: TGTGCCAGTAAAGGGACAGGCTTGGGTGAGGGTGAAGCTTTCTTT.